These 20 T cell receptor beta chains came from one sample sequenced in a study of cytomegalovirus exposure and HLA in healthy donors. The PCR used 60 Vbeta and 13 Jbeta primers. TCRdb's table, derived via immunoSEQ multiplex PCR, lists solely in-frame clones and lacks some. The sample includes 160,000 or so clones, 75% to 85% of them seen just once. The sample comprised PBMCs. These TCRs come from a man in his forties or fifties in good health and CMV-seropositive.

The chain carries TRBV2 and TRBJ2-7, with 7 bases that match TRBD1. CDR3 size: 14 residues. The trim removed 6 bases at V and 3 bases at J, leaving 8 bases unmatched. CDR1 and CDR2 from the germline V gene are SNHLY and FYNNEI. The CDR3 here is CASRPGTASYEQYF. The CDR3 coding sequence is TGTGCCAGCAGGCCCGGGACAGCAAGCTACGAGCAGTACTTC.

The chain joins TRBV2 to TRBJ2-3, with 8 bases identical to TRBD2. The CDR3 is 16 amino acids. V lost 6 bases to trimming and J lost 0 bases; unmatched junction nucleotides: 8. Germline V CDR1 and CDR2: SNHLY, FYNNEI. The CDR3 DNA is TGTGCCAGCAGCAAGCGGGGGAGGACTAGCACAGATACGCAGTATTTT. This translates into CASSKRGRTSTDTQYF.

This chain uses TRBV5-6 with TRBJ2-5; D perhaps matches TRBD2 (5 bases). The J call is in doubt because the DNA end fits TRBJ2-7 better. The CDR3 length is 15 residues. CDR1 is SGHDT and CDR2 is YYEEEE in the germline V gene. The CDR3 loop is CASSPLRGGSYEQYF. The CDR3 nucleotides are TGTGCCAGCAGCCCCCTACGGGGTGGGTCCTACGAGCAGTACTTC.

This chain connects TRBV11-3 to TRBJ1-2; 7 bases agree with TRBD1. V trimming: 4 bases; J trimming: 4 bases; junction bases outside the gene matches: 3. From germline, CDR1 is SGHNT and CDR2 YENEEA. The CDR3 is 13 residues long. CDR3 nucleotides: TGTGCCAGCAGCTCCACAGGGGTCTATGGCTACACCTTC. Residues: CASSSTGVYGYTF.

The chain carries TRBV11-2 and TRBJ2-2; 9 bases agree with TRBD2. CDR1 and CDR2 (germline): SGHAT, FQNNGV. The CDR3 covers 16 residues. V shed 1 base, J shed 6 bases, and the junction held 6 bases outside the gene matches. Here the CDR3 reads CASSLGLAGLAGELFF. The CDR3 DNA is TGTGCCAGCAGCTTAGGCCTAGCGGGGTTGGCCGGGGAGCTGTTTTTT.

The gene calls are TRBV27 and TRBJ1-1; D not certain. The V end lost 0 bases, the J end lost 6 bases, and 23 bases lay between the germline ends. CDR3 length equals 18 residues. Germline-derived CDR1 and CDR2 are MNHEY and SMNVEV (reference sequence). CDR3 bases: TGTGCCAGCAGTTTATCCCCTCTTCCACAAAGGAGTATACCTGAAGCTTTCTTT. This codes for CASSLSPLPQRSIPEAFF.

V and J are TRBV19 and TRBJ1-1; 8 nucleotides align to TRBD1. Per germline, CDR1 LNHDA and CDR2 SQIVND (reference sequence). This CDR3 region has 15 residues. V shed 3 bases and J 0 bases; nucleotides not matched to a gene: 3. The CDR3 nucleotides read TGTGCCAGTAGTATCCGGGACAGGTTGAACACTGAAGCTTTCTTT. Translation gives CASSIRDRLNTEAFF.

V is TRBV27 and J is TRBJ2-7; 8 nucleotides align to TRBD2. The CDR3 has 14 residues. The V gene's germline CDR1 is MNHEY and CDR2 SMNVEV (reference sequence). The trim removed 2 bases at V and 3 bases at J, leaving 3 bases unmatched. CDR3 in amino acids: CASSLVAGLYEQYV. CDR3 coding DNA: TGTGCCAGCAGTTTAGTAGCGGGACTCTACGAGCAGTACGTC.

The genes are TRBV7-9 and TRBJ1-4; a possible D gene is TRBD1 (5 bases). V gave up 3 bases and J gave up 7 bases, with 12 bases separating them. CDR1 is SEHNR, CDR2 FQNEAQ, per germline (reference sequence). The CDR3 has 14 amino acids. The CDR3 here is CASSFGGFGEKLFF. The CDR3 DNA reads as TGTGCCAGCAGCTTCGGGGGATTCGGTGAAAAACTGTTTTTT.

The chain carries TRBV4-1 and TRBJ1-1, with 9 bases lining up with TRBD1. With 5 bases clipped from V and 4 bases from J, the junction kept 8 bases outside the gene matches. This CDR3 has 15 residues. Germline V lookup: CDR1 MGHRA, CDR2 YSYEKL. This chain's CDR3 is CASSGGQGLSTEAFF. CDR3 in DNA: TGCGCCAGCAGCGGAGGACAGGGGCTATCCACTGAAGCTTTCTTT.

V is TRBV11-2 and J is TRBJ1-3, with 8 bases that match TRBD1. The V gene's germline CDR1 is SGHAT and CDR2 FQNNGV. CDR3 length: 13 amino acids. V gave up 8 bases and J gave up 4 bases; unmatched junction bases: 4. In DNA, the CDR3 is TGTGCCAGCTTCGACAGGGGAGGAAACACCATATATTTT. Protein sequence: CASFDRGGNTIYF.

The V gene is TRBV4-1, the J gene TRBJ1-4; no firm D call. Germline values: CDR1 MGHRA, CDR2 YSYEKL. V was pared by 1 base and J by 2 bases, with 5 bases between. CDR3 length: 14 amino acids. The CDR3 nucleotides read TGCGCCAGCAGCCAAGGGGCGACTAATGAAAAACTGTTTTTT. Translated, it gives CASSQGATNEKLFF.

The V gene is TRBV18, the J gene TRBJ2-3; the D gene is possibly TRBD1 (6 bases). With 1 base removed from V and 5 bases from J, the gap between germline ends came to 16 bases. This CDR3 spans 16 amino acids. Germline V gene lookup returns CDR1 KGHSH and CDR2 LQKENI. This chain's CDR3 is CASSPLSGTSGDTQYF. CDR3 nucleotides: TGTGCCAGCTCACCACTCTCCGGGACATCGGGAGATACGCAGTATTTT.

J is TRBJ2-7 and V is TRBV7-2, with 10 bases that match TRBD1. The length of the CDR3 is 14 residues. Germline V gives CDR1 SGHTA, CDR2 FQGNSA. Unmatched junction bases numbered 5, after V lost 4 bases and J lost 5 bases. The CDR3 protein is CASSSGQGRDEQYF. The CDR3 region has the DNA TGTGCCAGCAGCTCGGGACAGGGGAGGGACGAGCAGTACTTC. The whole variable domain, filled in from reference TRBV7-2 and TRBJ2-7, reads GAGVSQSPSNKVTEKGKDVELRCDPISGHTALYWYRQSLGQGLEFLIYFQGNSAPDKSGLPSDRFSAERTGGSVSTLTIQRTQQEDSAVYLCASSSGQGRDEQYFGPGTRLTVT.

The V call is TRBV7-8, the J call TRBJ1-5, with D perhaps TRBD1 (6 bases). Per germline, CDR1 SGHVS and CDR2 FQNEAQ. Trimming removed 6 bases from V and 0 bases from J, with 15 bases in between. The CDR3 runs to 16 residues. The CDR3 protein is CASSRDNLYSNQPQHF. CDR3 coding DNA: TGTGCCAGCAGTCGGGACAACTTGTATAGCAATCAGCCCCAGCATTTT. Using reference TRBV7-8 and TRBJ1-5 for the parts outside the CDR3, the full variable domain is GAGVSQSPRYKVAKRGQDVALRCDPISGHVSLFWYQQALGQGPEFLTYFQNEAQLDKSGLPSDRFFAERPEGSVSTLKIQRTQQEDSAVYLCASSRDNLYSNQPQHFGDGTRLSIL.

The chain employs TRBV19 and TRBJ1-5; 12 positions agree with TRBD1. The V segment lost 6 bases and the J segment 9 bases; nucleotides outside the gene matches: 9. The CDR3 has 15 residues. The V gene's germline CDR1 is LNHDA and CDR2 SQIVND (reference sequence). CDR3 nucleotides: TGTGCCAGTAGCCGGGACAGGGGGCTGTTTGGGCCCCAGCATTTT. This encodes CASSRDRGLFGPQHF.

The chain carries TRBV2 and TRBJ2-7, with D unresolved. Trimming removed 1 base from V and 2 bases from J, with 9 bases in between. Germline CDR1 SNHLY, CDR2 FYNNEI. This CDR3 has 14 amino acids. In nucleotides, the CDR3 is TGTGCCAGCAGTGAAGTCCTTACTACCTACGAGCAGTACGTC. Its translation: CASSEVLTTYEQYV.

V and J are TRBV7-9 and TRBJ2-7; maybe TRBD2 (5 bases). The CDR3 covers 11 residues. V shed 4 bases and J shed 11 bases, with 12 bases lying between them. Germline lookup yields CDR1 SEHNR and CDR2 FQNEAQ (reference sequence). CDR3 DNA sequence: TGTGCCAGCAGCTGCCGGCCCGGGAAGTACGTC. Translating it yields CASSCRPGKYV.

The chain combines TRBV7-8 with TRBJ2-3; D uncertain. CDR1 SGHVS and CDR2 FQNEAQ come from the germline V gene. V was shortened by 7 bases and J by 2 bases, with 22 bases between the two germline ends. CDR3 length: 17 amino acids. The CDR3 region has the DNA TGTGCCAGCACGGCCGGGTTCTTCGAAACTCACACAGATACGCAGTATTTT. Protein: CASTAGFFETHTDTQYF.

The rearrangement links TRBV28 to TRBJ1-3, with 10 bases fitting TRBD1. The V gene's germline CDR1 is MDHEN and CDR2 SYDVKM. V gave up 7 bases and J gave up 3 bases; unmatched junction bases: 6. This CDR3 region has 15 residues. The CDR3 bases are TGTGCCAGCAAAGGACAGGGGGTTGATGGAAACACCATATATTTT. It encodes CASKGQGVDGNTIYF.